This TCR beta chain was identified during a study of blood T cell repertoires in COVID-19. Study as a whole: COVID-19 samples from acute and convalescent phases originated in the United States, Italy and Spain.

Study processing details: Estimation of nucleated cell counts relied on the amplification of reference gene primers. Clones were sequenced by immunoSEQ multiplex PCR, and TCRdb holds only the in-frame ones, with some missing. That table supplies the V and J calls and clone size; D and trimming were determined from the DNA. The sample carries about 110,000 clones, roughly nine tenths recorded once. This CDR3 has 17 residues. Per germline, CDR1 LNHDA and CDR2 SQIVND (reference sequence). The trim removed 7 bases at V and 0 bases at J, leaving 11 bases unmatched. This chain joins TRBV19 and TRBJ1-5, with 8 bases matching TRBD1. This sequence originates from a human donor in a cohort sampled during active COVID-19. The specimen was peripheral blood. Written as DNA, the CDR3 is TGTGCCAGTACCGGACAGGGTATACTGTATAGCAATCAGCCCCAGCATTTT. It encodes CASTGQGILYSNQPQHF.